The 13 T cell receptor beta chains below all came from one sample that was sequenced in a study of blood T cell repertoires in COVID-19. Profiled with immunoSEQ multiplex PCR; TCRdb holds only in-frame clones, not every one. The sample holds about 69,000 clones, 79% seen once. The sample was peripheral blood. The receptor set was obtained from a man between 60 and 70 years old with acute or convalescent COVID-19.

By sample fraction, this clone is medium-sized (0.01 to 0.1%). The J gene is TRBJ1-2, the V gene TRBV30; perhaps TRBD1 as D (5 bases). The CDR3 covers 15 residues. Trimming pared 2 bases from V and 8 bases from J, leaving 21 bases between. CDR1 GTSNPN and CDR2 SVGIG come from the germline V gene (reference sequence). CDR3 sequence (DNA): TGTGCCTGGAGTTCTCAGGGTATCGGTGTGGTGGGCTACACCTTC. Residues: CAWSSQGIGVVGYTF.

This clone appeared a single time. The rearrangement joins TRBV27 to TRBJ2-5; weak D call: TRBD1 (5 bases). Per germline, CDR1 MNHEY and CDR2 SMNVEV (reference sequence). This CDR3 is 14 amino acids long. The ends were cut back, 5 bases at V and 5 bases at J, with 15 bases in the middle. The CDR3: CASSDRRFRETQYF. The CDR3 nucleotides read TGTGCCAGCAGTGACAGACGCTTCCGTGAGACCCAGTACTTC.

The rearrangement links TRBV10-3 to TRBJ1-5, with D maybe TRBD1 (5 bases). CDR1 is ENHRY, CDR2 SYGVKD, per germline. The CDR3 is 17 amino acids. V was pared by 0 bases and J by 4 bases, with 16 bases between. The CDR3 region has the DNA TGTGCCATCAGTGAGTCTCCAGGGCACATTGGTAATCAGCCCCAGCATTTT. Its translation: CAISESPGHIGNQPQHF.

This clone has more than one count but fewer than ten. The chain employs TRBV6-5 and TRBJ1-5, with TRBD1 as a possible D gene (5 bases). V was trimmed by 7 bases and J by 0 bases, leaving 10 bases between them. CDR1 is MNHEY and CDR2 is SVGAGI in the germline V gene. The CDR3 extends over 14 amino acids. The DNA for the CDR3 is TGTGCCAGCACCCAGGGTTTTAGCAATCAGCCCCAGCATTTT. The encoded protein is CASTQGFSNQPQHF.

Here the CDR3 reads CATSDGETQYF. The CDR3 DNA sequence: TGTGCCACCAGTGATGGTGAGACGCAGTATTTT. The chain uses TRBV24-1 and TRBJ2-3; D unresolved. This CDR3 is built from 11 residues. V was shortened by 3 bases and J by 9 bases, with 6 bases between the two germline ends. CDR1 and CDR2 (germline): KGHDR, SFDVKD.

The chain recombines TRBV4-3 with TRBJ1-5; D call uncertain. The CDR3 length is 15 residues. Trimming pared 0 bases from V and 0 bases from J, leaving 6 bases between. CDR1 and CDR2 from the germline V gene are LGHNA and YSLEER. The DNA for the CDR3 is TGCGCCAGCAGCCAAGACAGAAATAGCAATCAGCCCCAGCATTTT. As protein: CASSQDRNSNQPQHF.

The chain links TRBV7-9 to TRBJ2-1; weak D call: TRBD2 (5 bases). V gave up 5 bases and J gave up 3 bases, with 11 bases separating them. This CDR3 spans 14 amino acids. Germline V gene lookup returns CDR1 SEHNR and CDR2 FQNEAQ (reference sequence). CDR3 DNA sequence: TGTGCCAGCAGCATACGTGGAGGCTACAATGAGCAGTTCTTC. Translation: CASSIRGGYNEQFF.

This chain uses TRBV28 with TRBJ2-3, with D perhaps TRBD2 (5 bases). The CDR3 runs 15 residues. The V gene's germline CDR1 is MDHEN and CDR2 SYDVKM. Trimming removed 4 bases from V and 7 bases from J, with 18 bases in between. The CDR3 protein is CASSSLAGGKNTQYF. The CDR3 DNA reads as TGTGCCAGCAGTTCCTTGGCGGGCGGAAAGAATACGCAGTATTTT.

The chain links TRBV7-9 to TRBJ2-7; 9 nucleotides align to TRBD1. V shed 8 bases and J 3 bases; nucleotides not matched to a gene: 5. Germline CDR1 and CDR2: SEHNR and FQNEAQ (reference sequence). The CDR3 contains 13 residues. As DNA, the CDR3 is TGTGCCAGCGGGGACAGGGACCGCTACGAGCAGTACTTC. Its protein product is CASGDRDRYEQYF. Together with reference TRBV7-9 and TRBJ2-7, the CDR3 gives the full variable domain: DTGVSQNPRHKITKRGQNVTFRCDPISEHNRLYWYRQTLGQGPEFLTYFQNEAQLEKSRLLSDRFSAERPKGSFSTLEIQRTEQGDSAMYLCASGDRDRYEQYFGPGTRLTVT.

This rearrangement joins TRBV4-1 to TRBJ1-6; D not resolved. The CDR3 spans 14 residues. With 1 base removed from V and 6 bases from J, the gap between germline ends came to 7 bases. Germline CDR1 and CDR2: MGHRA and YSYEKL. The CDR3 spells CASSQATANSPLHF. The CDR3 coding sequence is TGCGCCAGCAGCCAAGCAACAGCTAATTCACCCCTCCACTTT.

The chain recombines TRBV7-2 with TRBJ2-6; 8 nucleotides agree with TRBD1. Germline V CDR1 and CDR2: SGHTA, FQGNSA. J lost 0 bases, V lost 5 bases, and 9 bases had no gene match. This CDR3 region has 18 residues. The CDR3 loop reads CASSRRDRRLSGANVLTF. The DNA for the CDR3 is TGTGCCAGCAGCCGGCGGGACAGGCGACTCTCTGGGGCCAACGTCCTGACTTTC.

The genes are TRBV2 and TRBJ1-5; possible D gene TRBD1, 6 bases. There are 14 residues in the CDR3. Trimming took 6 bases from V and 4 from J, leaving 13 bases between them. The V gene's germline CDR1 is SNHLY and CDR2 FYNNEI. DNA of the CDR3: TGTGCCAGCAGGGACAGCTCCTCTAATCAGCCCCAGCATTTT. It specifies CASRDSSSNQPQHF.

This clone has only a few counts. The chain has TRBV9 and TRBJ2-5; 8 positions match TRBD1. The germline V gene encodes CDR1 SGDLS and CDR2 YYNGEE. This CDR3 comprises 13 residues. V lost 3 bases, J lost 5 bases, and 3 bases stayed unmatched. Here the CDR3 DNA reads TGTGCCAGCAGCGGACAGGGGTTTGAGACCCAGTACTTC. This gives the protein CASSGQGFETQYF. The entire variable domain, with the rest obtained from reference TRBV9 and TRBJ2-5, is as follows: DSGVTQTPKHLITATGQRVTLRCSPRSGDLSVYWYQQSLDQGLQFLIQYYNGEERAKGNILERFSAQQFPDLHSELNLSSLELGDSALYFCASSGQGFETQYFGPGTRLLVL.